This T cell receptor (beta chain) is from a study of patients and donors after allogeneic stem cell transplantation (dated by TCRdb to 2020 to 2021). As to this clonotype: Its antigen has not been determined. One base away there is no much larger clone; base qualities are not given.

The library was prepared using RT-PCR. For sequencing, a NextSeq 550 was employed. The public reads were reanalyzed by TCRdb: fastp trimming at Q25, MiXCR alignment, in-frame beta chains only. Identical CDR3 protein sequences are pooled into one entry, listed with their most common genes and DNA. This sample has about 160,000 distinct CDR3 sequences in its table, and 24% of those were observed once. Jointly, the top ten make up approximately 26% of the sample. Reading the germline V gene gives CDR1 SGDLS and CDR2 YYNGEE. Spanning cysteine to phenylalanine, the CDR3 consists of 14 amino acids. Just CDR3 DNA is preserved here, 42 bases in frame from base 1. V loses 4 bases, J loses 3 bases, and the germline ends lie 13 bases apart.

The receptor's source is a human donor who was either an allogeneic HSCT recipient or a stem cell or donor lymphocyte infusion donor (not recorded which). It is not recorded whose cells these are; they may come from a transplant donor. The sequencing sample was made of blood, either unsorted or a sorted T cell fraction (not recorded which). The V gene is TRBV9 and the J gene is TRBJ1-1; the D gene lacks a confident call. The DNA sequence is TGTGCCAGCAGCTCGCGGGCCTGGGACACTGAAGCTTTCTTT. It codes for CASSSRAWDTEAFF.